This T cell receptor beta chain was profiled in a study of response to subunit inactivated influenza vaccine. TCRdb called the RT-PCR reads again in MiXCR, with one record for every CDR3 protein. The top ten hold roughly 9.6% of the sample, which has about 570,000 distinct CDR3 sequences, about 11% seen once. This CDR3 is built from 15 residues. With respect to this clonotype: Just one base apart from a much larger clone, this may be a read error.

The data also belong to a second study, concerning T cells expressing NK-cell markers. As that report states: UMIs were included in TCR beta cDNA generated by 5'RACE template switching. Roughly 1.0-7.0% of CD8+ T cells in more than 5 donors belonged to dominant NKG2C+ clonotypes.

The rearrangement uses TRBV21-1 and TRBJ2-6. TRBV21-1 corresponds to a pseudogene. The sample was PBMCs from blood, taken on the day of vaccination. The sequence derives from a man in his fifties who received an inactivated influenza vaccine. CDR3 protein: CASSNLRSGATVLTF. As DNA, the CDR3 is TGTGCCAGCAGCAATTTAAGGTCTGGGGCCACCGTCCTGACTTTC.